In its sample, the clone carrying this T cell receptor beta chain was seen once. Its specificity is not known. This CDR3 region has 17 residues. Germline lookup yields CDR1 SGHAT and CDR2 FQNNGV. V lost 5 bases and J lost 1; bases outside the gene matches: 12. Before the COVID-19 pandemic, during about 2010-2018, CD4+ T cells were taken from unexposed donors. Profiling relied on immunoSEQ multiplex PCR, and the TCRdb table lists in-frame clones only, not all of them. The sample lists approximately 59,000 clones, around 87% seen once, with over 1.5% in the top ten. The sample is drawn from a study of CD4 T cells in relation to SARS-CoV-2 and coronaviruses. Study findings and constraints: SARS-CoV-2-driven expansion was significantly weaker in crossreactive than monoreactive clones.

The receptor comes from a human donor in good health. Sequencing was done on a sample of memory CD4+ T cells from PBMCs. The chain combines TRBV11-2 with TRBJ2-7; 9 bases match TRBD1. This CDR3 is CASSPLNRGRTSYEQYF. DNA of the CDR3: TGTGCCAGCAGCCCGCTAAACAGGGGGCGAACATCCTACGAGCAGTACTTC.